The rows below give T cell receptor beta chains drawn from one sample of a study of CD8+ T cells in alopecia areata. Sequencing used immunoSEQ multiplex PCR; TCRdb keeps in-frame clones, though not all of them. The sample yields 90,000 to 100,000 clones, approximately 66% seen once. The specimen comprised CD8+ T cells sorted from blood, sampled at week 4, from a patient treated with tofacitinib. The receptors shown here come from a human donor with alopecia areata. The CDR3 runs from the conserved cysteine through the conserved F or W. D genes are given only for firm matches. Not all rows give a size; the values are once, few, many and, for expanded clones, a class.

clone size,V gene,J gene,CDR3 length,D gene,CDR3 DNA,CDR3 protein
-,TRBV4-1,TRBJ2-2,14,-,TGCGCCAGCAGCCCCGGGCCCAACACCGGGGAGCTGTTTTTT,CASSPGPNTGELFF
few,TRBV30,TRBJ2-7,14,TRBD2,TGTGCCTGGAGTGGACTAGCGGAACTCTACGAGCAGTACTTC,CAWSGLAELYEQYF
-,TRBV6-5,TRBJ2-1,13,-,TGTGCCAGCAGTGCGACTGGGGGCAATGAGCAGTTCTTC,CASSATGGNEQFF
few,TRBV7-6,TRBJ2-7,15,-,TGTGCCAGCAGACCGGACCCTTTTGGGTCCTACGAGCAGTACTTC,CASRPDPFGSYEQYF
-,TRBV28,TRBJ2-5,15,-,TGTGCCAGCAGTTTATTATATCAGGGACGAGAGACCCAGTACTTC,CASSLLYQGRETQYF
-,TRBV18,TRBJ2-5,13,TRBD1,TGTGCCAGCTCGCGGACAGGGGAAGAGACCCAGTACTTC,CASSRTGEETQYF
-,TRBV25-1,TRBJ2-3,13,-,TGTGCCAGCATCCAGGGTTTCGCAGATACGCAGTATTTT,CASIQGFADTQYF
-,TRBV29-1,TRBJ1-2,11,-,TGCAGCGTACAGGGTGTTTATGGCTACACCTTC,CSVQGVYGYTF
few,TRBV2,TRBJ2-1,14,-,TGTGCCAGCAGACGAGGGGGAGGTCACAATGAGCAGTTCTTC,CASRRGGGHNEQFF
-,TRBV11-2,TRBJ2-7,15,-,TGTGCCAGCAGCCTCGACCGATACGGGAGTTACGAGCAGTACTTC,CASSLDRYGSYEQYF
few,TRBV11-2,TRBJ1-2,15,TRBD1,TGTGCCAGCAGCTTACCCGTCGGACAGGGCCATGGCTACACCTTC,CASSLPVGQGHGYTF
-,TRBV19,TRBJ1-6,15,-,TGTGCCAGTAGTCAGTACAGGACGGCCTTTTCACCCCTCCACTTT,CASSQYRTAFSPLHF
few,TRBV4-3,TRBJ2-3,16,-,TGCGCCAGCAGCCCAGCCGTGAATATGGGACCAGATACGCAGTATTTT,CASSPAVNMGPDTQYF
-,TRBV9,TRBJ2-1,14,TRBD2,TGTGCCAGCAACCTAGCGGGAGATTCGGGTGAGCAGTTCTTC,CASNLAGDSGEQFF
-,TRBV15,TRBJ2-5,18,-,TGTGCCACCAGCGCTACCCTCCTCAGGGACGGTCCCCAAGAGACCCAGTACTTC,CATSATLLRDGPQETQYF
-,TRBV5-1,TRBJ2-1,13,-,TGCGCCAGCAGCTTGGTGGGGCTGAATGAGCAGTTCTTC,CASSLVGLNEQFF
-,TRBV15,TRBJ2-3,16,-,TGTGCCACCAGCAGAGATCTCGGTCCTAGCACAGATACGCAGTATTTT,CATSRDLGPSTDTQYF
few,TRBV27,TRBJ2-7,14,-,TGTGCCAGCAGTCTAATGACAGGCTCCTACGAGCAGTACTTC,CASSLMTGSYEQYF
few,TRBV29-1,TRBJ2-1,14,-,TGCAGCGCCTCTTACGGAGGGTCCTACAATGAGCAGTTCTTC,CSASYGGSYNEQFF
few,TRBV27,TRBJ1-1,12,-,TGTGCCAGCTCCGGATTGAACACTGAAGCTTTCTTT,CASSGLNTEAFF
-,TRBV30,TRBJ1-1,14,TRBD1,TGTGCCTGGAGTCCCGGGACAGGGGCAGGTGAAGCTTTCTTT,CAWSPGTGAGEAFF
once,TRBV27,TRBJ2-1,12,-,TGTGCCAGCAGTTCCCGTATCAATGAGCAGTTCTTC,CASSSRINEQFF
-,TRBV30,TRBJ1-1,11,-,TGTGCCTGGAGTGGAGAGGAGGAAGCTTTCTTT,CAWSGEEEAFF
-,TRBV27,TRBJ1-2,16,-,TGTGCCAGCAGTTTATCACCAGACAGGCGTAACTATGGCTACACCTTC,CASSLSPDRRNYGYTF
few,TRBV27,TRBJ2-1,11,-,TGTGCCAGCAGTTGGTACAATGAGCAGTTCTTC,CASSWYNEQFF
-,TRBV7-9,TRBJ2-2,13,-,TGTGCCAGCGGCGGGACAGCCACCGGGGAGCTGTTTTTT,CASGGTATGELFF
few,TRBV5-1,TRBJ2-7,16,TRBD2,TGCGCCAGCAGCTTGGGACTAGCCAGAATTATCGACGAGCAGTACTTC,CASSLGLARIIDEQYF
-,TRBV27,TRBJ1-2,14,-,TGTGCCAGCATGCCCGTCGGGGCAGGGTATGGCTACACCTTC,CASMPVGAGYGYTF
-,TRBV9,TRBJ1-5,15,-,TGTGCCAGCAGCGTAGTAAAGGGCGGCAATCAGCCCCAGCATTTT,CASSVVKGGNQPQHF
once,TRBV28,TRBJ2-7,17,TRBD2,TGTGCCAGCAGACGGGGTCCGGGACTAGGGAGGTCCTACGAGCAGTACTTC,CASRRGPGLGRSYEQYF
-,TRBV7-3,TRBJ2-1,13,-,TGTGCCAGCAGCCTAACGCAGTACAATGAGCAGTTCTTC,CASSLTQYNEQFF
once,TRBV4-3,TRBJ2-1,15,-,TGCGCCAGCAGCCAAGATCGGCGGGGTGGCAATGAGCAGTTCTTC,CASSQDRRGGNEQFF
-,TRBV27,TRBJ2-1,14,-,TGTGCCAGCAGTCCCCAACGACTAGGCAATGAGCAGTTCTTC,CASSPQRLGNEQFF
-,TRBV4-1,TRBJ2-7,15,-,TGCGCCAGCAGCCAGAATCGGGGGGCCCCCTACGAGCAGTACTTC,CASSQNRGAPYEQYF
-,TRBV28,TRBJ1-1,11,-,TGTGCCAGTAGCTTCGACACTGAAGCTTTCTTT,CASSFDTEAFF
few,TRBV10-3,TRBJ2-5,13,TRBD1,TGTGCCAGCAGGAGGGGACAGGATGATACCCAGTACTTC,CASRRGQDDTQYF
few,TRBV7-3,TRBJ1-6,15,TRBD1,TGTGCCAGCAGCTTAGGGACAGGGGGAAGTTCACCCCTCCACTTT,CASSLGTGGSSPLHF
-,TRBV30,TRBJ2-1,13,-,TGTGCCTGGAGTACCGGGACTTCGGATGAGCAGTTCTTC,CAWSTGTSDEQFF
-,TRBV4-3,TRBJ1-4,15,-,TGCGCCAGCAGCCAAGCCACAGGGTCTACTGAAAAACTGTTTTTT,CASSQATGSTEKLFF
-,TRBV5-1,TRBJ2-1,16,-,TGCGCCAGCAGCTCGGGGTGGGGGGCCCCTGCTTACGAGCAGTTCTTC,CASSSGWGAPAYEQFF
-,TRBV13,TRBJ2-3,17,TRBD2,TGTGCCAGCAGCTCCCCCGGGACTAGCGGGAAGGAAGATACGCAGTATTTT,CASSSPGTSGKEDTQYF
-,TRBV28,TRBJ2-7,11,-,TGTGCCAGCAGTATAGGGTACGAGCAGTACTTC,CASSIGYEQYF
-,TRBV2,TRBJ1-5,13,-,TGTGCCAGCAGTAAACCGGGACTTCAGCCCCAGCATTTT,CASSKPGLQPQHF
-,TRBV27,TRBJ2-3,16,TRBD2,TGTGCCAGCAGTCCTCAGGCTAGCGGGGTCGGTGATACGCAGTATTTT,CASSPQASGVGDTQYF
few,TRBV27,TRBJ2-3,17,TRBD2,TGTGCCAGCGGTTTTCGGACTAGCGGGGCCAGCACAGATACGCAGTATTTT,CASGFRTSGASTDTQYF
-,TRBV6-5,TRBJ2-2,14,TRBD2,TGTGCCAGCAAGATAGCGGGAGGCCTCGGGGAGCTGTTTTTT,CASKIAGGLGELFF
few,TRBV9,TRBJ2-7,14,-,TGTGCCAGCAGCGTAGTGGACAGCTCCTACGAGCAGTACTTC,CASSVVDSSYEQYF
-,TRBV18,TRBJ1-2,11,-,TGTGCCAGCTCACCGGTCGATGGCTACACCTTC,CASSPVDGYTF
-,TRBV7-3,TRBJ2-2,15,-,TGTGCCAGCAGCTTAGTAGTGCAGAACACCGGGGAGCTGTTTTTT,CASSLVVQNTGELFF
-,TRBV4-1,TRBJ2-1,16,TRBD2,TGCGCCAGCAGCCAAGAGAGAGCGGGGGGGGGCAATGAGCAGTTCTTC,CASSQERAGGGNEQFF
-,TRBV27,TRBJ2-3,10,-,TGTGCCTCGACCACAGATACGCAGTATTTT,CASTTDTQYF
-,TRBV29-1,TRBJ2-7,13,-,TGCAGCGTTGAAGATCAGGACGTTCCCGAGCAGTACTTC,CSVEDQDVPEQYF
-,TRBV29-1,TRBJ2-7,13,TRBD1,TGCAGCGCTTTAAGACAGGGGACCCACGAGCAGTACTTC,CSALRQGTHEQYF
few,TRBV4-1,TRBJ2-7,15,-,TGCGCCAGCAGCCAAGCCTCGGACTACTTCTACGAGCAGTACTTC,CASSQASDYFYEQYF